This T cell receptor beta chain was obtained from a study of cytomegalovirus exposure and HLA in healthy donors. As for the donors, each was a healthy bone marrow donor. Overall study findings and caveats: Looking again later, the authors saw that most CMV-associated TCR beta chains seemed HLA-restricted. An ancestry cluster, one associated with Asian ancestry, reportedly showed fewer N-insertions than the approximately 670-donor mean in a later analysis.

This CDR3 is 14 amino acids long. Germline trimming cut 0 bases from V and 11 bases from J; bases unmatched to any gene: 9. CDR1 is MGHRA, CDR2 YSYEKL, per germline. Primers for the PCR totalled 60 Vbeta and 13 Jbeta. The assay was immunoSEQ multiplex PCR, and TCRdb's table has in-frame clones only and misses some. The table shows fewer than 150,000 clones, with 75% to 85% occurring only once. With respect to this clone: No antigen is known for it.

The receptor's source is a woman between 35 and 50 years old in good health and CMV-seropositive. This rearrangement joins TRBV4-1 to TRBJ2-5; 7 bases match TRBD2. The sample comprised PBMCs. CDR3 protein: CASSQDGMLAAQYF. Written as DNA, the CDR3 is TGCGCCAGCAGCCAAGACGGAATGCTAGCGGCGCAGTACTTC.